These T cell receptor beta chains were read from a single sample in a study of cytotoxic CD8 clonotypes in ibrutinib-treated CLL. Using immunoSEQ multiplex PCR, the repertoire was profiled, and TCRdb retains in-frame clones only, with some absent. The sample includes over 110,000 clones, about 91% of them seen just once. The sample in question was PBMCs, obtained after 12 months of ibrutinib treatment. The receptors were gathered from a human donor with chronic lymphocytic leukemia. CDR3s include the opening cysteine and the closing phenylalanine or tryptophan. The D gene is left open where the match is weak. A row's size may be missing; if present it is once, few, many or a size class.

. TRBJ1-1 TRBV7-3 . CASSATGSGTEAFF TGTGCCAGCAGCGCGACTGGTAGTGGCACTGAAGCTTTCTTT
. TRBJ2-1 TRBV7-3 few CASSPSSAKQFF TGTGCCAGCAGCCCCTCTAGCGCCAAGCAGTTCTTC
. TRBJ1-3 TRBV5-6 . CASSDTWGDTIYF TGTGCCAGCAGCGACACCTGGGGGGACACCATATATTTT
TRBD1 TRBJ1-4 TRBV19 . CASSISGGGSWKLFF TGTGCCAGTAGTATTTCAGGGGGCGGTTCGTGGAAACTGTTTTTT
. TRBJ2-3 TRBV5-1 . CASSLAMVELYF TGCGCCAGCAGCTTGGCCATGGTAGAGCTATACTTC
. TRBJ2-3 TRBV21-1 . CASSLPQRSERGSTDTQYF TGTGCCAGCAGCCTACCGCAGAGATCCGAAAGGGGGAGCACAGATACGCAGTATTTT
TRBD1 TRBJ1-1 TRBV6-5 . CASSYSGTGNTEAFF TGTGCCAGCAGTTACTCCGGGACAGGGAACACTGAAGCTTTCTTT
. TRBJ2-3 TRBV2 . CASSGEPGIPTTPHSTDTQYF TGTGCCAGCAGTGGGGAACCCGGGATCCCCACCACCCCCCATAGCACAGATACGCAGTATTTT
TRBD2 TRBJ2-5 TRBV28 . CASSLARASGIQETQYF TGTGCCAGCAGTTTAGCCAGGGCTAGCGGGATCCAAGAGACCCAGTACTTC
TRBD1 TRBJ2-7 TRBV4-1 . CASSQGPGTDIYEQYF TGCGCCAGCAGCCAAGGTCCCGGGACAGATATCTACGAGCAGTACTTC
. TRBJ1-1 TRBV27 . CASSLLGGPTEAFF TGTGCCAGCAGTTTACTCGGGGGCCCCACTGAAGCTTTCTTT
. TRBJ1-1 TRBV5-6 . CASSPELTGKNTEAFF TGTGCCAGCAGCCCTGAACTGACCGGAAAGAACACTGAAGCTTTCTTT
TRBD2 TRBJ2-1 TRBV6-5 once CASSGTSGREVEQFF TGTGCCAGCAGTGGGACTAGCGGGAGGGAGGTTGAGCAGTTCTTC
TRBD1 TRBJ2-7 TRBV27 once CASSPRQGAYEQYF TGTGCCAGCAGTCCGCGACAGGGGGCGTACGAGCAGTACTTC
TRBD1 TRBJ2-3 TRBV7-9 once CASSLWGDRFTDTQYF TGTGCCAGCAGCTTATGGGGGGACAGGTTCACAGATACGCAGTATTTT
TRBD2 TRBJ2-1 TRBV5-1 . CASTAGRARNEQFF TGCGCCAGCACCGCGGGGAGGGCCAGGAATGAGCAGTTCTTC
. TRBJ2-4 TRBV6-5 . CASSYSAGFGNIQYF TGTGCCAGCAGTTACTCAGCAGGGTTCGGAAACATTCAGTACTTC
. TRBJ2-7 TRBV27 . CASRILLGGEQYF TGTGCCAGCAGAATCCTTTTAGGAGGGGAGCAGTACTTC
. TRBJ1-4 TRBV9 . CASSTQGTVNEKLFF TGTGCCAGCAGCACCCAAGGGACGGTGAATGAAAAACTGTTTTTT
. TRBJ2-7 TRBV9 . CASSIRASPYEQYF TGTGCCAGCAGCATTCGGGCGTCCCCCTACGAGCAGTACTTC
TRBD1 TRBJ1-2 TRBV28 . CASSPTGQPYGYTF TGTGCCAGCAGTCCGACGGGACAGCCCTATGGCTACACCTTC
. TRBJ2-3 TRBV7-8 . CASSLLALSSTDTQYF TGTGCCAGCAGCTTACTCGCGTTATCTAGCACAGATACGCAGTATTTT
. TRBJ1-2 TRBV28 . CASLRWGEGGYTF TGTGCCAGCCTAAGGTGGGGGGAAGGAGGCTACACCTTC
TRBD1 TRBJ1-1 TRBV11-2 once CASSLWTGTVFTEAFF TGTGCCAGCAGCCTCTGGACAGGGACTGTGTTCACTGAAGCTTTCTTT
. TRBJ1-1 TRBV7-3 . CASRPSLGGNMNTEAFF TGTGCCAGCAGGCCCTCCCTGGGAGGAAACATGAACACTGAAGCTTTCTTT
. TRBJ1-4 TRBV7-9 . CASSYGQNNEKLFF TGTGCCAGCAGCTACGGACAGAATAATGAAAAACTGTTTTTT
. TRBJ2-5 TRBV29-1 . CSVVTGGPEYF TGCAGCGTTGTTACGGGGGGCCCCGAGTACTTC
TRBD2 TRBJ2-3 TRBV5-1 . CASSSTLAGGDTQYF TGCGCCAGCAGTTCAACGCTAGCGGGAGGCGATACGCAGTATTTT
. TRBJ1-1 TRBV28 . CASSFRTALSEAFF TGTGCCAGCAGTTTTAGGACGGCCCTGAGTGAAGCTTTCTTT
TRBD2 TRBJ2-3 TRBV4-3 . CASSQEGRELDTQYF TGCGCCAGCAGCCAAGAAGGGCGGGAGCTAGATACGCAGTATTTT
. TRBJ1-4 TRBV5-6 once CASSGSSATNEKLFF TGTGCCAGCAGTGGGTCGTCAGCAACTAATGAAAAACTGTTTTTT
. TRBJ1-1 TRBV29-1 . CSVPIKGGDTEAFF TGCAGCGTTCCGATTAAGGGGGGGGACACTGAAGCTTTCTTT
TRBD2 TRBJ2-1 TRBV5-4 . CASSLDPQTGTKQQFF TGTGCCAGCAGCTTGGACCCACAGACCGGGACTAAACAGCAGTTCTTC
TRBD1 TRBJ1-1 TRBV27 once CASSYGTGVEAFF TGTGCCAGCAGTTATGGGACAGGGGTTGAAGCTTTCTTT
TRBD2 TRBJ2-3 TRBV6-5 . CASRTSVGDTDTQYF TGTGCCAGCAGAACTAGCGTTGGGGACACAGATACGCAGTATTTT
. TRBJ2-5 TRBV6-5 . CASRQQETQYF TGTGCCAGCAGACAGCAAGAGACCCAGTACTTC
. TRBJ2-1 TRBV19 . CASSRLGGSYNEQFF TGTGCCAGTAGTAGACTTGGAGGCAGCTACAATGAGCAGTTCTTC